The source of this T cell receptor (beta chain) is a study of T cells in Graves' hyperthyroidism and ophthalmopathy. Study-level points and caveats: Most thyroid clonotypes expanded above 0.001 were also detected in blood.

Exclusion criteria comprised uncontrolled infection, other autoimmune disease, pregnancy or lactation. TCR beta CDR3 regions were amplified from RNA. The TCR CDR3 first-round RT-PCR relied on the HTBI primer set. One entry per CDR3 protein, called by TCRdb with MiXCR from the multiplex PCR reads. The table shows approximately 400,000 distinct CDR3 sequences, with roughly an eighth occurring only once. Concerning this clonotype itself: The antigen remains undetermined.

Sample: blood. This TCR derives from a man in his fifties or sixties with Graves' ophthalmopathy.

DNA for the CDR3: TGTGCCAGCAGCCCGGGACTAGCGGGAGTCCTGTACTTC. Protein product: CASSPGLAGVLYF. The chain uses TRBV12-3 or TRBV12-4 and TRBJ2-5; 14 bases align to TRBD2. Unmatched junction bases numbered 7, after V lost 6 bases and J lost 13 bases. This CDR3 has 13 residues.